Below are 21 T cell receptor beta chains sequenced from a single sample in a study of T-cell reconstitution after alpha-beta-depleted transplantation in children. Unique molecular identifiers featured in how the TCRbeta library was prepared. TCRdb re-analysed the PCR reads in MiXCR, keeping a single row per CDR3 protein. The table lists 200,000 to 250,000 distinct CDR3 sequences, roughly 7.7% of them singletons. Material: PBMCs, mostly from graft donor cells, obtained 180 days after TCRalphabeta/CD19-depleted stem cell transplant. Every receptor here comes from a male patient younger than 18 who had a stem cell transplant for acute lymphoblastic leukemia, so the T cells may come from the graft donor.

J is TRBJ2-1 and V is TRBV4-2; 7 nucleotides agree with TRBD2. The CDR3 is 17 amino acids. The V and J ends lost 4 bases and 4 bases, in that order; junction bases with no gene match: 13. Per germline, CDR1 LGHNA and CDR2 YNFKEQ. CDR3 bases: TGTGCCAGCAGCCCCGGGGCTAGCGGTTACCTTTACAATGAGCAGTTCTTC. It encodes CASSPGASGYLYNEQFF.

In its sample, this clonotype was seen a few times. A read error is possible here, since a much larger clone lies one base away. V gene TRBV6-5 combines with J gene TRBJ2-5, with D tentatively TRBD1 or TRBD2 (5 bases each). Germline assignment: CDR1 MNHEY and CDR2 SVGAGI. The CDR3 is 14 amino acids. Trimming stripped 2 bases from V and 5 bases from J, with 12 bases between. The CDR3 reads CASSYVGAGETQYF. Here the CDR3 DNA reads TGTGCCAGCAGTTACGTGGGAGCAGGGGAGACCCAGTACTTC.

This clonotype was seen at least ten times. The V call is TRBV7-6, the J call TRBJ2-2; D perhaps matches TRBD1 (5 bases). V was shortened by 1 base and J by 0 bases, with 15 bases between the two germline ends. CDR1 and CDR2 (germline): SGHVS, FNYEAQ. The CDR3 loop spans 18 amino acids. The CDR3 loop reads CASSLEGPVWANTGELFF. The CDR3 DNA is TGTGCCAGCAGCTTAGAGGGGCCGGTCTGGGCGAACACCGGGGAGCTGTTTTTT. Full variable domain (missing parts from reference TRBV7-6 and TRBJ2-2): GAGVSQSPRYKVTKRGQDVALRCDPISGHVSLYWYRQALGQGPEFLTYFNYEAQQDKSGLPNDRFSAERPEGSISTLTIQRTEQRDSAMYRCASSLEGPVWANTGELFFGEGSRLTVL.

This clonotype has a count of ten or more. J is TRBJ2-6 and V is TRBV20-1; D is ambiguous. Germline loops: CDR1 DFQATT, CDR2 SNEGSKA (reference sequence). Trimming removed 3 bases from V and 4 bases from J, with 4 bases in between. The length of the CDR3 is 12 residues. In nucleotides, the CDR3 is TGCAGTGCTAGGGGCGGGGCCAACGTCCTGACTTTC. This codes for CSARGGANVLTF.

This clonotype was picked up many times. The V call is TRBV6-5, the J call TRBJ1-2; no clear D. Germline loops: CDR1 MNHEY, CDR2 SVGAGI. Trimming removed 7 bases at V and 8 bases at J, with 11 bases between. This CDR3 contains 11 residues. The CDR3 here is CASTGLRGYTF. For the CDR3, the DNA is TGTGCCAGCACGGGGTTAAGAGGCTACACCTTC.

This clonotype was recorded many times. The chain couples TRBV29-1 to TRBJ2-3, with D tentatively TRBD1 (5 bases). The germline CDR1 and CDR2 sequences are SQVTM and ANQGSEA. V gave up 2 bases and J gave up 5 bases, with 11 bases separating them. This CDR3 spans 13 amino acids. CDR3 loop: CSVEPGAGDTQYF. DNA for the CDR3: TGCAGCGTTGAACCTGGGGCCGGAGATACGCAGTATTTT.

This clonotype was picked up many times. The V call is TRBV20-1, the J call TRBJ2-1; 12 bases are shared with TRBD2. Germline assignment: CDR1 DFQATT and CDR2 SNEGSKA (reference sequence). J lost 1 base, V lost 4 bases, and 5 bases had no gene match. The CDR3 runs to 16 residues. CDR3 DNA sequence: TGCAGTGCTAAGACTAGCGGGGGTAATTCCTACAATGAGCAGTTCTTC. Translated, it gives CSAKTSGGNSYNEQFF.

The chain employs TRBV10-3 and TRBJ2-7, with TRBD2 matching over 14 bases. The CDR3 spans 17 residues. Germline loops: CDR1 ENHRY, CDR2 SYGVKD. V was clipped by 11 bases and J by 6 bases; unmatched bases: 18. The CDR3 sequence: CAVTGRRLAGGLSEQYF. CDR3 coding DNA: TGTGCCGTAACAGGGAGGAGACTAGCGGGAGGGCTTAGCGAGCAGTACTTC.

The chain uses TRBV20-1 and TRBJ2-1; D may be TRBD1 or TRBD2 (5 bases each). The CDR3 length is 16 residues. Germline CDR1 DFQATT, CDR2 SNEGSKA (reference sequence). V lost 0 bases and J lost 5, with 17 bases in between. The CDR3 is CSARDDTGTKNNEQFF. CDR3 DNA: TGCAGTGCTAGAGACGACACCGGGACCAAGAACAATGAGCAGTTCTTC.

The table lists this clonotype with many counts. The chain joins TRBV20-1 to TRBJ2-1, with D tentatively TRBD1 or TRBD2 (5 bases each). This CDR3 has 14 amino acids. Trimming stripped 5 bases from V and 10 bases from J, with 21 bases between. Per the germline V gene, CDR1 is DFQATT and CDR2 is SNEGSKA (reference sequence). The CDR3 DNA reads TGCAGTGCTCCCTCGTTTAGTACGGGGACGGAGCAGTTCTTC. Its protein product is CSAPSFSTGTEQFF.

This clonotype was detected many times. The chain has TRBV12-3 or TRBV12-4 and TRBJ1-1; weak D call: TRBD1 (6 bases). The CDR3 has 13 residues. Trimming took off 3 bases at V and 10 bases at J, with 15 bases between the two ends. The CDR3 sequence is CASSFRGGLSAFF. The CDR3 DNA follows: TGTGCCAGCAGTTTCAGGGGCGGTTTATCAGCTTTCTTT.

This clonotype was seen a handful of times. The chain joins TRBV2 to TRBJ2-3; D possibly uses TRBD1 or TRBD2 (6 bases each). CDR3 size: 15 residues. The V and J ends lost 5 bases and 0 bases respectively, with 12 bases between them. Germline CDR1 and CDR2: SNHLY and FYNNEI. CDR3 loop: CASSPQGTSTDTQYF. In nucleotides, the CDR3 is TGTGCCAGCAGTCCCCAGGGGACTAGCACAGATACGCAGTATTTT.

This clonotype was detected ten times or more. CDR3 coding DNA: TGTGCCAGCAGACCACAACACGGAGGTCAGAAGCAGTACTTC. Translated: CASRPQHGGQKQYF. The V gene is TRBV12-3 or TRBV12-4, the J gene TRBJ2-7; D may be TRBD2 (5 bases). The ends were cut back, 6 bases at V and 8 bases at J, with 20 bases in the middle. CDR3 size: 14 residues.

This clonotype was counted between two and nine times. The rearrangement uses TRBV5-1 and TRBJ2-7; TRBD2 might be the D (6 bases). V lost 4 bases and J lost 5, with 19 bases in between. Per germline, CDR1 SGHRS and CDR2 YFSETQ. CDR3 length: 15 amino acids. CDR3 residues: CASSRSGTVPDEQYF. The CDR3 coding sequence is TGCGCCAGCAGCCGTAGCGGAACAGTCCCCGACGAGCAGTACTTC.

The chain has TRBV20-1 and TRBJ2-7; 7 nucleotides line up with TRBD1. There are 14 residues in the CDR3. Germline V gene data show CDR1 as DFQATT and CDR2 as SNEGSKA (reference sequence). J was trimmed by 4 bases and V by 6 bases; bases with no gene match: 12. For the CDR3, the DNA is TGCAGTGCCCACGCCTGGACAGGCCATTACGAGCAGTACTTC. Protein: CSAHAWTGHYEQYF.

This clonotype was found many times. The J gene is TRBJ2-3, the V gene TRBV6-5; 8 bases line up with TRBD2. From germline, CDR1 is MNHEY and CDR2 SVGAGI. The CDR3 spans 13 residues. Losses at the gene ends were 6 bases for V and 8 bases for J; bases not matched to a gene: 7. The CDR3 loop is CASSGGARATQYF. Written as DNA, the CDR3 is TGTGCCAGCAGCGGGGGGGCGCGGGCTACGCAGTATTTT.

This clonotype was counted ten times or more. The chain joins TRBV7-2 to TRBJ2-5, with no clear D. The CDR3 totals 15 residues. Germline CDR1 is SGHTA and CDR2 is FQGNSA. Trimming left V 1 base short and J 1 base short, with 10 bases between. The CDR3 here is CASSLVTTFQETQYF. The CDR3 nucleotides read TGTGCCAGCAGCTTAGTTACCACCTTCCAAGAGACCCAGTACTTC.

This clonotype has only a few counts. The chain combines TRBV6-1 with TRBJ2-7; TRBD1 is a possible D gene (5 bases). The CDR3 sequence is 15 residues long. The ends were cut back, 6 bases at V and 7 bases at J, with 22 bases in the middle. In germline, CDR1 is MNHNS, CDR2 SASEGT. The CDR3 reads CASSTPTLPRGEQYF. For the CDR3, the DNA is TGTGCCAGCAGCACCCCGACACTCCCAAGGGGTGAGCAGTACTTC.

The sample holds many counts of this clonotype. The chain couples TRBV5-1 to TRBJ1-1, with D hard to call. The V end lost 0 bases, the J end lost 4 bases, and 13 bases lay between the germline ends. This CDR3 region has 15 residues. Germline loops: CDR1 SGHRS, CDR2 YFSETQ. CDR3 nucleotides: TGCGCCAGCAGCTTGGTAATGGGGATGGGCACTGAAGCTTTCTTT. Translating gives CASSLVMGMGTEAFF.

This rearrangement joins TRBV6-5 to TRBJ2-1, with D maybe TRBD2 (6 bases). The germline gives CDR1 MNHEY, CDR2 SVGAGI. The CDR3 covers 16 residues. The V gene lost 4 bases and the J gene lost 0 bases, with 13 bases spanning the gap. The CDR3 bases are TGTGCCAGCAGTTCGCAACTAGCTAGCTCCTACAATGAGCAGTTCTTC. This translates into CASSSQLASSYNEQFF.

This clonotype was picked up many times. In DNA, the CDR3 is TGTGCCAGCAGACCTAGCGGGCCCTACGAGCAGTACTTC. It codes for CASRPSGPYEQYF. The chain has TRBV27 and TRBJ2-7; 8 bases match TRBD2. The V segment lost 6 bases and the J segment 2 bases; nucleotides outside the gene matches: 3. Germline assignment: CDR1 MNHEY and CDR2 SMNVEV (reference sequence). The CDR3 has 13 amino acids.